A selection of T cell receptor beta chains follows, all from one sample in a study of vaccination and CD4 T cells after COVID-19. TCRdb reprocessed the PCR reads with MiXCR, giving one entry per CDR3 protein. In the table there are roughly 13,000 distinct CDR3 sequences, approximately 54% of which are singletons. These TCRs are of unknown antigen specificity. Sequences were obtained from CD4+ T cells from blood, cultured in vitro. These receptors came from a human donor who had recovered from COVID-19. The CDR3 runs from the conserved cysteine through the conserved F or W. Fields, in order: J gene, V gene, D gene, clone size, CDR3 protein, CDR3 DNA. A D gene is named only where the DNA matches it firmly. Only part of the rows carry a size: once, few, many, or a class if the clone is expanded.

TRBJ1-3,TRBV27,-,few,CASSPTSGNTIYF,TGTGCCAGCAGTCCTACAAGTGGAAACACCATATATTTT
TRBJ2-7,TRBV6-4,TRBD2,-,CASSETSGSFQQYF,TGTGCCAGCAGTGAAACTAGCGGGAGTTTCCAGCAGTACTTC
TRBJ2-6,TRBV7-3,-,-,CASSPSQVAEANVLTF,TGTGCCAGCAGCCCCAGTCAGGTTGCTGAGGCCAACGTCCTGACTTTC
TRBJ1-3,TRBV29-1,-,few,CSVDEGGNTIYF,TGCAGCGTTGACGAGGGTGGAAACACCATATATTTT
TRBJ1-2,TRBV20-1,-,-,CSASPWVGGVGYGYTF,TGCAGTGCTAGCCCTTGGGTGGGGGGGGTGGGCTATGGCTACACCTTC
TRBJ1-5,TRBV19,-,-,CASSIEGARQPQHF,TGTGCCAGTAGTATAGAGGGGGCTAGGCAGCCCCAGCATTTT
TRBJ1-2,TRBV19,-,-,CASSIGGAGYTF,TGTGCCAGTAGTATAGGTGGGGCTGGCTACACCTTC
TRBJ2-4,TRBV30,-,few,CAWSRGSSAKNIQYF,TGTGCCTGGAGTCGGGGGTCCTCGGCCAAAAACATTCAGTACTTC
TRBJ1-2,TRBV18,TRBD1,once,CASSPGQGDGYTF,TGTGCCAGCTCACCCGGACAGGGGGATGGCTACACCTTC
TRBJ2-3,TRBV20-1,TRBD2,medium-sized,CSARGGTSGSTDTQYF,TGCAGTGCCCGGGGGGGGACTAGCGGGAGCACAGATACGCAGTATTTT
TRBJ1-5,TRBV7-2,-,few,CASSPRISNQPQHF,TGTGCCAGCAGTCCCCGCATTAGCAATCAGCCCCAGCATTTT
TRBJ2-4,TRBV7-2,-,-,CASSLPGSDIQYF,TGTGCCAGCAGCTTACCCGGGAGTGACATTCAGTACTTC
TRBJ2-3,TRBV12-3/TRBV12-4,-,-,CASTGTDTQYF,TGTGCCAGCACCGGTACAGATACGCAGTATTTT
TRBJ2-3,TRBV19,TRBD2,-,CASSNRGSVTDTQYF,TGTGCCAGTAGTAATCGCGGGAGCGTCACAGATACGCAGTATTTT
TRBJ2-1,TRBV29-1,-,-,CSVAALNEQFF,TGCAGCGTTGCAGCCTTAAATGAGCAGTTCTTC
TRBJ1-6,TRBV3-1,-,once,CASSDGQLEVNSPLHF,TGTGCCAGCAGCGACGGACAGTTGGAGGTGAATTCACCCCTCCACTTT
TRBJ2-1,TRBV7-9,TRBD2,-,CASSSPGLTSGRSSYNEQFF,TGTGCCAGCAGCTCCCCGGGCCTCACTAGCGGGCGAAGCTCCTACAATGAGCAGTTCTTC
TRBJ1-1,TRBV5-4,-,-,CASNVRNTVHTEAFF,TGTGCCAGCAATGTGAGGAACACCGTCCACACTGAAGCTTTCTTT
TRBJ2-3,TRBV20-1,TRBD2,-,CSARGTSGPSSTDTQYF,TGCAGTGCTAGAGGGACTAGCGGACCCTCTAGCACAGATACGCAGTATTTT